This passage covers 13 T cell receptor beta chains from one sample sequenced in a study of T cells in Graves' hyperthyroidism and ophthalmopathy. The TCR beta CDR3 regions underwent amplification using RNA transcripts as the source. The HTBI primer set served for first-round RT-PCR of the TCR CDR3. TCRdb analysed the multiplex PCR reads with MiXCR anew, one entry per CDR3 protein. The data contain some 560,000 distinct CDR3 sequences, 12% to 15% of them singletons. Input material: blood. The receptor source for this set is a woman aged 40 to 50 with Graves' hyperthyroidism.

This clonotype has at least ten counts. The V gene is TRBV30, the J gene TRBJ2-5, with 7 positions matching TRBD2. Germline V gene data show CDR1 as GTSNPN and CDR2 as SVGIG (reference sequence). The CDR3 runs 14 residues. The V and J ends lost 0 bases and 2 bases, in that order; junction bases with no gene match: 3. In nucleotides, the CDR3 is TGTGCCTGGAGTGTGGGAGGGGTTCAAGAGACCCAGTACTTC. Amino acids: CAWSVGGVQETQYF. Variable domain in full (rest from reference TRBV30 and TRBJ2-5): SQTIHQWPATLVQPVGSPLSLECTVEGTSNPNLYWYRQAAGRGLQLLFYSVGIGQISSEVPQNLSASRPQDRQFILSSKKLLLSDSGFYLCAWSVGGVQETQYFGPGTRLLVL.

The CDR3 here is CSVVKGGKGEIEAFF. DNA for the CDR3: TGCAGCGTTGTAAAGGGAGGGAAGGGTGAAATTGAAGCTTTCTTT. This rearrangement joins TRBV29-1 to TRBJ1-1; D is unresolved. Germline lookup yields CDR1 SQVTM and CDR2 ANQGSEA. V was pared by 4 bases and J by 7 bases, with 22 bases between. The CDR3 covers 15 residues.

This clonotype showed up many times. V usage is TRBV11-3 and J usage is TRBJ1-4; TRBD1 aligns across 7 bases. V shed 3 bases and J 3 bases; nucleotides not matched to a gene: 4. This CDR3 comprises 15 residues. Germline-derived CDR1 and CDR2 are SGHNT and YENEEA. The DNA of the CDR3 is TGTGCCAGCAGCTTTAGCGGGACAGCTAATGAAAAACTGTTTTTT. It codes for CASSFSGTANEKLFF.

The V gene is TRBV7-2, the J gene TRBJ1-2, with D unclear. The CDR3 runs 13 residues. Germline V gives CDR1 SGHTA, CDR2 FQGNSA. Trimming removed 2 bases from V and 2 bases from J, with 6 bases in between. Written as DNA, the CDR3 is TGTGCCAGCAGCTTATACAGAAACTATGGCTACACCTTC. As protein: CASSLYRNYGYTF.

The table lists this clonotype with many counts. This chain links TRBV29-1 with TRBJ2-3, with D tentatively TRBD2 (5 bases). The length of the CDR3 is 15 residues. Germline V gene sequence: CDR1 SQVTM, CDR2 ANQGSEA. V dropped 7 bases and J dropped 6 bases, with 23 bases sitting between them. CDR3 loop: CSAAEGVSVPDTQYF. The CDR3, as DNA: TGCAGCGCCGCTGAGGGAGTTAGCGTACCCGATACGCAGTATTTT.

This clonotype has at least ten counts. The chain couples TRBV20-1 to TRBJ2-1; 11 bases fit TRBD1. CDR3 size: 14 residues. V lost 3 bases and J lost 6; bases outside the gene matches: 4. CDR1 and CDR2 (germline): DFQATT, SNEGSKA (reference sequence). The CDR3 region is CSASGTGGSNEQFF. In nucleotides, the CDR3 is TGCAGTGCTAGCGGGACAGGGGGATCCAATGAGCAGTTCTTC.

This clonotype was found many times. This CDR3 reads CSARAFLGLAGAGELFF. In DNA, the CDR3 is TGCAGTGCTAGGGCTTTCCTCGGACTAGCGGGAGCCGGGGAGCTGTTTTTT. The chain carries TRBV20-1 and TRBJ2-2, with 13 bases identical to TRBD2. V lost 3 bases, J lost 6 bases, and 10 bases stayed unmatched. The CDR3 runs to 17 residues. Germline V gene lookup returns CDR1 DFQATT and CDR2 SNEGSKA (reference sequence).

V gene TRBV6-6 combines with J gene TRBJ2-7; 8 bases align to TRBD1. CDR1 MNHNY and CDR2 SVGAGI come from the germline V gene (reference sequence). This CDR3 comprises 15 residues. Trimming at V came to 2 bases and at J to 3 bases, leaving 6 bases not matched to a gene. This chain's CDR3 is CASSYDSDRGYEQYF. The CDR3 DNA sequence: TGTGCCAGCAGTTACGATTCCGACAGGGGCTACGAGCAGTACTTC.

This clonotype was picked up a small number of times. The genes are TRBV7-9 and TRBJ2-1; TRBD2 is a possible D gene (6 bases). Per germline, CDR1 SEHNR and CDR2 FQNEAQ (reference sequence). This CDR3 region has 14 residues. V lost 0 bases and J 8 bases, leaving 11 bases between the germline ends. CDR3 amino acids: CASSLASEGDEQFF. As DNA, the CDR3 is TGTGCCAGCAGCTTAGCTTCGGAGGGCGATGAGCAGTTCTTC.

This clonotype was seen at least ten times. The chain recombines TRBV28 with TRBJ2-3; 9 bases match TRBD1. This CDR3 is 15 amino acids long. Germline V gene sequence: CDR1 MDHEN, CDR2 SYDVKM. V lost 4 bases, J lost 6 bases, and 8 bases stayed unmatched. CDR3 amino acids: CASSSTGGPRDTQYF. The CDR3, as DNA: TGTGCCAGCAGTTCGACAGGGGGTCCCCGGGATACGCAGTATTTT.

This clonotype came up many times. The chain couples TRBV29-1 to TRBJ1-4; the D is unclear. The CDR3 length is 14 residues. Deletions cut 5 bases from V and 8 bases from J, with 18 bases between. Germline lookup yields CDR1 SQVTM and CDR2 ANQGSEA. Here the CDR3 reads CSVSNAAEGEKLFF. CDR3 nucleotide sequence: TGCAGCGTTTCTAACGCGGCGGAAGGAGAAAAACTGTTTTTT. Full variable domain (missing parts from reference TRBV29-1 and TRBJ1-4): SAVISQKPSRDICQRGTSLTIQCQVDSQVTMMFWYRQQPGQSLTLIATANQGSEATYESGFVIDKFPISRPNLTFSTLTVSNMSPEDSSIYLCSVSNAAEGEKLFFGSGTQLSVL.

This clonotype was counted many times. The CDR3: CASSQRQGDYGYTF. The CDR3 DNA is TGCGCCAGCAGCCAGCGACAGGGGGACTATGGCTACACCTTC. The chain is built from TRBV5-1 and TRBJ1-2, with TRBD1 matching over 9 bases. V dropped 4 bases and J dropped 3; count of bases not matched to a gene: 4. The CDR3 has 14 residues. Germline V gene data show CDR1 as SGHRS and CDR2 as YFSETQ.

This chain joins TRBV6-1 and TRBJ1-5, with D hard to call. The CDR3 totals 15 residues. The V gene's germline CDR1 is MNHNS and CDR2 SASEGT. V lost 3 bases and J 0 bases, leaving 9 bases between the germline ends. The CDR3 spells CASSDIGNSNQPQHF. The CDR3 region has the DNA TGTGCCAGCAGTGATATTGGGAATAGCAATCAGCCCCAGCATTTT.